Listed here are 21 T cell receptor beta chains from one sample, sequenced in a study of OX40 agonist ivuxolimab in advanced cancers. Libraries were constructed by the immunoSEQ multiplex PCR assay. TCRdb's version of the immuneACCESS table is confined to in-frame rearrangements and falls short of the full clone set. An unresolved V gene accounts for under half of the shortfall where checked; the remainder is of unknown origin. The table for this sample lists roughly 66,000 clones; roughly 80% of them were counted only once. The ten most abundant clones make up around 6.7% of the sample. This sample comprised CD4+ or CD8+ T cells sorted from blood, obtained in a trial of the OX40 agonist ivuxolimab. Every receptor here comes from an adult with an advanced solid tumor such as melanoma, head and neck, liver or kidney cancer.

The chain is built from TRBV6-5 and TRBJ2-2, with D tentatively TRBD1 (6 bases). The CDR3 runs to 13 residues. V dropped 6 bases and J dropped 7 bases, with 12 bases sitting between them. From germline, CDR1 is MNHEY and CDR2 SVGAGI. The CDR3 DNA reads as TGTGCCAGCAGCCGAACAGGGAACGGGGAGCTGTTTTTT. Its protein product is CASSRTGNGELFF.

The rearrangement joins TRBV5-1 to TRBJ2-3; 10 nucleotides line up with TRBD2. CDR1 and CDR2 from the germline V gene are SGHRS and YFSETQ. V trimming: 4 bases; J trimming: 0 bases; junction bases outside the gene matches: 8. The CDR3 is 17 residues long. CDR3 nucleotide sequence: TGCGCCAGCAGCCAAAACCCGGGACTAGCGAGCACAGATACGCAGTATTTT. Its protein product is CASSQNPGLASTDTQYF.

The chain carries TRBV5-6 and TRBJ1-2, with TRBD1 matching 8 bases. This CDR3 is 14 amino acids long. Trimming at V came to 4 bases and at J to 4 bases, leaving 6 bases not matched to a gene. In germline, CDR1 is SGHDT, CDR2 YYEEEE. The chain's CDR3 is CASSRTGFFYGYTF. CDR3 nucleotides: TGTGCCAGCAGCCGGACAGGGTTCTTCTATGGCTACACCTTC.

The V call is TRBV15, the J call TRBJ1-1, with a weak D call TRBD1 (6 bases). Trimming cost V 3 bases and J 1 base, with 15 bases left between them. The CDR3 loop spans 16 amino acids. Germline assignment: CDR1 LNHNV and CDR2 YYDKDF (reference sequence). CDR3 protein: CATSSITRGPNTEAFF. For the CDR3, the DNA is TGTGCCACCAGCAGTATCACCAGGGGCCCGAACACTGAAGCTTTCTTT.

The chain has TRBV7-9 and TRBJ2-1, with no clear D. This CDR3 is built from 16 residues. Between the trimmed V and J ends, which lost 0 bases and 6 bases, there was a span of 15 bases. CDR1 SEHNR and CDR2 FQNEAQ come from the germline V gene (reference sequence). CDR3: CASSLAKGLDFNEQFF. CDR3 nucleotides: TGTGCCAGCAGCTTAGCGAAGGGATTGGATTTCAATGAGCAGTTCTTC.

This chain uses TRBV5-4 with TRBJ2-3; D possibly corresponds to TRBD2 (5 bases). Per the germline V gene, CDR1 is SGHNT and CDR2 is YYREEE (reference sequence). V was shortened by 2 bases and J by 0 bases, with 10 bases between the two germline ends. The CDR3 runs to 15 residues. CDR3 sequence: CASSFWTSSTDTQYF. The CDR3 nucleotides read TGTGCCAGCAGCTTCTGGACTTCTAGCACAGATACGCAGTATTTT.

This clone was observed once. CDR3 nucleotide sequence: TGTGCCAGCTCATCCAGGGTAGGCGAGCAGTACGTC. Translating gives CASSSRVGEQYV. This chain links TRBV18 with TRBJ2-7; D is possibly TRBD1 (5 bases). CDR3 length equals 12 residues. V gave up 5 bases and J gave up 6 bases, with 11 bases separating them. In germline, CDR1 is KGHSH, CDR2 LQKENI.

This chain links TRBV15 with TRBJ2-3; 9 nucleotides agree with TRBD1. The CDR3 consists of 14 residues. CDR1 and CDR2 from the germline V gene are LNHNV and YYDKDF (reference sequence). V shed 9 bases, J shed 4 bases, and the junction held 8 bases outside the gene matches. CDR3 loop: CATEDRGRADTQYF. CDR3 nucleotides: TGTGCCACAGAGGACAGGGGAAGGGCAGATACGCAGTATTTT.

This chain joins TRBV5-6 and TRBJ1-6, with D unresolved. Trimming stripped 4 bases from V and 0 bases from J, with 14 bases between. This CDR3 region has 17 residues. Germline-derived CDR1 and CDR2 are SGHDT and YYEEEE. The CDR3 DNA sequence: TGTGCCAGCAGCCCCGGTCGGTCGGGCTCCTATAATTCACCCCTCCACTTT. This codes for CASSPGRSGSYNSPLHF.

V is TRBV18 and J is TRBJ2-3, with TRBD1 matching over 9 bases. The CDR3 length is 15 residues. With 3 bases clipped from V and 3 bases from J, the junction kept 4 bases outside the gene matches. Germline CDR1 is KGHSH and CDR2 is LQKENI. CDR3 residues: CASSPGTGSTDTQYF. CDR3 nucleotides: TGTGCCAGCTCACCGGGGACAGGGAGTACAGATACGCAGTATTTT.

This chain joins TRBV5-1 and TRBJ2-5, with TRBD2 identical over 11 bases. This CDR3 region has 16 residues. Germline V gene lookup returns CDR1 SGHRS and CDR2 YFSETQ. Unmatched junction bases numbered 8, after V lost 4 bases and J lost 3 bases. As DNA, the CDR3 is TGCGCCAGCAGCGGAAGACTAGCGGGAACTAAAGAGACCCAGTACTTC. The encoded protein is CASSGRLAGTKETQYF.

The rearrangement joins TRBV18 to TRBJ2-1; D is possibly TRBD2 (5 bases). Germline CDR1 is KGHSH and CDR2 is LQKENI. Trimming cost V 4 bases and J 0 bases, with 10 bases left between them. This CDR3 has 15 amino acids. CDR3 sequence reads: CASSLLRDSYNEQFF. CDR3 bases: TGTGCCAGCTCACTCCTGAGGGACTCCTACAATGAGCAGTTCTTC.

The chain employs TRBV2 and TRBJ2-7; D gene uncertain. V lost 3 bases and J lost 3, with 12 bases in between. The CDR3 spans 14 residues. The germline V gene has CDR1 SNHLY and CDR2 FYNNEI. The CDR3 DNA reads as TGTGCCAGCAGTGACGCGCGGTCTGGCTACGAGCAGTACTTC. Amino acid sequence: CASSDARSGYEQYF.

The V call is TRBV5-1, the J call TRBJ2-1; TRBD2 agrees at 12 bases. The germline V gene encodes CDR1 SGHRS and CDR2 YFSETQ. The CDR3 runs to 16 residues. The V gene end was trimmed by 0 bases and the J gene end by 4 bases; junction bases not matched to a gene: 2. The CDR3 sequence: CASSLELAGGYNEQFF. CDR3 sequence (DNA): TGCGCCAGCAGCTTGGAACTAGCGGGGGGATACAATGAGCAGTTCTTC.

The CDR3: CASSIGSNNEQFF. The CDR3 bases are TGTGCCAGTAGTATAGGCTCTAACAATGAGCAGTTCTTC. The chain links TRBV19 to TRBJ2-1, with D hard to call. This CDR3 region has 13 residues. V gave up 1 base and J gave up 5 bases, with 6 bases separating them. Germline V gene data show CDR1 as LNHDA and CDR2 as SQIVND (reference sequence).

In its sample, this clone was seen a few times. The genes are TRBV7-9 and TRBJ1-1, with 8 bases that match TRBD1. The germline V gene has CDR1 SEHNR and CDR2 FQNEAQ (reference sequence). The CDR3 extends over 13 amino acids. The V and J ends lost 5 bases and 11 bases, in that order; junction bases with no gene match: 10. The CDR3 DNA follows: TGTGCCAGCAGCCCAGGGGGCAGAGCTGGGGCTTTCTTT. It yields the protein CASSPGGRAGAFF.

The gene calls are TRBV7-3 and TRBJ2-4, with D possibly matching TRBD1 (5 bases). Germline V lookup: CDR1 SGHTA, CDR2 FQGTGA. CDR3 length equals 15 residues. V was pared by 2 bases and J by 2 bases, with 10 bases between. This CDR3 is CASSLGAGPKNIQYF. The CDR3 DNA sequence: TGTGCCAGCAGCTTAGGGGCAGGGCCCAAAAACATTCAGTACTTC.

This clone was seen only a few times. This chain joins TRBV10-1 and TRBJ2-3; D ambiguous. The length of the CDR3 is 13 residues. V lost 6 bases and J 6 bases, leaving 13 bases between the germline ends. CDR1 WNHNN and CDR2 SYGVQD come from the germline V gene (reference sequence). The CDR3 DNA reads TGCGCCAGCAGCCGAACCGTGGGGGATACGCAGTATTTT. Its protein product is CASSRTVGDTQYF.

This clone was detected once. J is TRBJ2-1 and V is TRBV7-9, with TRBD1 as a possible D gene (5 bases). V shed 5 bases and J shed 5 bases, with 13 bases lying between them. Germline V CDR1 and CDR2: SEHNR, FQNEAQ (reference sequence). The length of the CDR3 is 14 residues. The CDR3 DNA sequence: TGTGCCAGCAGCCTAGAAGGGGTTGACAATGAGCAGTTCTTC. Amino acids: CASSLEGVDNEQFF.

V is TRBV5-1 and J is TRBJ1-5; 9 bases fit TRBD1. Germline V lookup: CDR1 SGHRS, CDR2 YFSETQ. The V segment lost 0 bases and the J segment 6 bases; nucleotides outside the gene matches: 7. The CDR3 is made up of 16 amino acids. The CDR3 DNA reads TGCGCCAGCAGCTTGGCACCGGGGACAGGGATTCAGCCCCAGCATTTT. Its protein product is CASSLAPGTGIQPQHF. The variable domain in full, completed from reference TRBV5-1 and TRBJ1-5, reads KAGVTQTPRYLIKTRGQQVTLSCSPISGHRSVSWYQQTPGQGLQFLFEYFSETQRNKGNFPGRFSGRQFSNSRSEMNVSTLELGDSALYLCASSLAPGTGIQPQHFGDGTRLSIL.

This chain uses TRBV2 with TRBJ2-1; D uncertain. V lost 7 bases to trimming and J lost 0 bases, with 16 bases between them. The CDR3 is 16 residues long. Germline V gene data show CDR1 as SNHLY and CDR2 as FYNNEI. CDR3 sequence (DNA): TGTGCCAGCACAATCGGGTTCTCGAGCTCCTACAATGAGCAGTTCTTC. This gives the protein CASTIGFSSSYNEQFF.